This T cell receptor beta chain is drawn from a study of circulating CD8 cells and anti-PD-1 response in melanoma. Background on the study: Six of 13 patients had prior targeted therapy or immunotherapy; seven did not.

By share, this clonotype ranks as large. The antigen remains undetermined. Sorting of live CD3+CD8+TCRalphabeta+ cells by PD-1 and/or TIGIT gave four subsets. Findings of the study overall: Replicates were generally not done for experiments. DNEG was most diverse; TIGIT repertoires were least diverse. Clonotype sharing was highest between DPOS and TIGIT subsets.

The QIAseq Immune Repertoire TCR panel built the libraries from roughly 15 ng of total RNA. Each CDR3 protein is one row after TCRdb ran MiXCR on the reads. The data show about 390 distinct CDR3 sequences, 4% to 5.5% seen once. The germline V gene encodes CDR1 SGHNT and CDR2 YYREEE (reference sequence). The CDR3 has 15 amino acids. The germline V and J ends were trimmed by 7 bases and 2 bases, with 19 bases remaining between them. This specimen was CD8+ T cells from PBMCs, taken at baseline or after one month of anti-PD-1 therapy (not recorded which). The clonotype originates from a human donor with melanoma. The chain links TRBV5-4 to TRBJ2-7; D is perhaps TRBD1 or TRBD2 (5 bases each). The CDR3 region has the DNA TGTGCCAGCTCAAGGCTGGGGGACCCACCCTACGAGCAGTACTTC. Translated, it gives CASSRLGDPPYEQYF.